The rows below give T cell receptor beta chains drawn from one sample of a study of HIV-infected children after antiretroviral therapy interruption. MiXCR was run by TCRdb on the 3' RACE reads, yielding one entry per CDR3 protein. This sample has some 51,000 distinct CDR3 sequences, with more than 3.5% found just once. The sequences come from CD45RA+ CD4+ T cells from PBMCs, pooled from several time points, collected from a donor given antiretroviral therapy, either interrupted or continuous. The source of these receptors is a pool of human donors with HIV. Each CDR3 is given with its conserved first and last residue. A D gene is named only where the DNA matches it firmly. Sizes are listed as once, few, many or a size class.

J gene,clone size,V gene,D gene,CDR3 DNA,CDR3 protein
TRBJ1-1,many,TRBV30,NA,TGTGCCTGGACCCGGGAGAACACTGAAGCTTTCTTT,CAWTRENTEAFF
TRBJ1-4,many,TRBV6-6,NA,TGTGCCAGCAGCGGCACTGCAACTAATGAAAAACTGTTTTTT,CASSGTATNEKLFF
TRBJ1-6,medium-sized,TRBV20-1,NA,TGCAGTGCTAGAGATGGAGGGTATAGCGACTCACCCCTCCACTTT,CSARDGGYSDSPLHF
TRBJ2-7,many,TRBV6-2/TRBV6-3,TRBD1,TGTGCCAGCAGTTACGACAGGGGGCCCTACGAGCAGTACTTC,CASSYDRGPYEQYF
TRBJ1-1,many,TRBV6-1,TRBD1,TGTGCCAGCACGGGACAGATGAACACTGAAGCTTTCTTT,CASTGQMNTEAFF
TRBJ1-1,many,TRBV12-5,NA,TGTGCTAGTGGACGGACAGATGAAGCTTTCTTT,CASGRTDEAFF
TRBJ1-5,many,TRBV19,NA,TGTGCCAGTAGCAGGGTAAATCAGCCCCAGCATTTT,CASSRVNQPQHF
TRBJ1-1,many,TRBV12-3/TRBV12-4,NA,TGTGCCAGCAGTTTAAACAGAAAGGCTGAAGCTTTCTTT,CASSLNRKAEAFF
TRBJ1-1,many,TRBV6-1,NA,TGTGCCAGCCGCGGGACTGAAGCTTTCTTT,CASRGTEAFF
TRBJ2-1,many,TRBV11-2,TRBD2,TGTGCCAGCAGCTTAGATCTGGGGACTAGCCCCAATGAGCAGTTCTTC,CASSLDLGTSPNEQFF